The 8 T cell receptor beta chains presented below share a single source sample, sequenced in a study of blood T cell repertoires in COVID-19. Some clones are missing from TCRdb's copy, which holds only in-frame ones; the method was immunoSEQ multiplex PCR. The sample has about 15,000 clones; 70% to 90% are singletons. The sequenced sample was peripheral blood. The receptors here all came from a man between 65 and 80 years old in a cohort sampled during active COVID-19.

The V gene is TRBV5-1, the J gene TRBJ2-2; D remains ambiguous. Deletions cut 3 bases from V and 5 bases from J, with 14 bases between. Germline-derived CDR1 and CDR2 are SGHRS and YFSETQ. The CDR3 has 15 amino acids. The CDR3 sequence is CASSSVLAGTGELFF. CDR3 in DNA: TGCGCCAGCAGCTCCGTCTTGGCCGGGACCGGGGAGCTGTTTTTT.

The rearrangement links TRBV18 to TRBJ1-5; 12 nucleotides line up with TRBD1. Trimming at V came to 5 bases and at J to 7 bases, leaving 12 bases not matched to a gene. There are 17 residues in the CDR3. Germline-derived CDR1 and CDR2 are KGHSH and LQKENI. CDR3 coding DNA: TGTGCCAGCTCATCAAATTCCGGGACAGGGGGCAGGCAGCCCCAGCATTTT. Translating gives CASSSNSGTGGRQPQHF.

This clone was seen a single time. V usage is TRBV10-3 and J usage is TRBJ1-5; D not certain. The CDR3 is 14 amino acids. Germline CDR1 is ENHRY and CDR2 is SYGVKD. Trimming cost V 3 bases and J 0 bases, with 6 bases left between them. The CDR3 region is CAISDSISNQPQHF. In nucleotides, the CDR3 is TGTGCCATCAGTGACAGTATTAGCAATCAGCCCCAGCATTTT.

The rearrangement uses TRBV28 and TRBJ2-5; tentative D call: TRBD2 (7 bases). This CDR3 region has 13 residues. CDR1 MDHEN and CDR2 SYDVKM come from the germline V gene. V lost 5 bases and J 5 bases, leaving 12 bases between the germline ends. This CDR3 reads CASSRGGRETQYF. CDR3 DNA sequence: TGTGCCAGCAGTAGGGGGGGCAGGGAGACCCAGTACTTC.

A few counts support this clone. This chain links TRBV6-4 with TRBJ2-3; no definite D call. Germline values: CDR1 MRHNA, CDR2 SNTAGT. The CDR3 length is 13 residues. Trimming took off 2 bases at V and 8 bases at J, with 11 bases between the two ends. CDR3 sequence (DNA): TGTGCCAGCAGTGACGGGCCAGGCACTACGCAGTATTTT. Its protein is CASSDGPGTTQYF.

The chain joins TRBV29-1 to TRBJ2-2; D not certain. The V gene lost 5 bases and the J gene lost 3 bases, with 16 bases spanning the gap. CDR3 length: 15 residues. Germline lookup yields CDR1 SQVTM and CDR2 ANQGSEA. The CDR3 DNA sequence: TGCAGCGTTTTCAAAGAAGCAGGTTACACCGGGGAGCTGTTTTTT. It encodes CSVFKEAGYTGELFF.

The V call is TRBV5-4, the J call TRBJ2-1, with 8 bases aligning to TRBD2. Germline trimming cut 0 bases from V and 6 bases from J; bases unmatched to any gene: 14. This CDR3 comprises 18 residues. The germline CDR1 and CDR2 sequences are SGHNT and YYREEE (reference sequence). CDR3 DNA: TGTGCCAGCAGCTTGGGCGGGAGAGCGGGAGAAAGGGGCAATGAGCAGTTCTTC. Translation: CASSLGGRAGERGNEQFF.

The CDR3 spells CATSDPTSGSANEQFF. The DNA for the CDR3 is TGTGCCACCAGTGACCCAACTAGCGGGAGTGCAAATGAGCAGTTCTTC. The chain combines TRBV24-1 with TRBJ2-1, with 11 bases fitting TRBD2. V was clipped by 4 bases and J by 7 bases; unmatched bases: 8. The V gene's germline CDR1 is KGHDR and CDR2 SFDVKD. The CDR3 consists of 16 residues.